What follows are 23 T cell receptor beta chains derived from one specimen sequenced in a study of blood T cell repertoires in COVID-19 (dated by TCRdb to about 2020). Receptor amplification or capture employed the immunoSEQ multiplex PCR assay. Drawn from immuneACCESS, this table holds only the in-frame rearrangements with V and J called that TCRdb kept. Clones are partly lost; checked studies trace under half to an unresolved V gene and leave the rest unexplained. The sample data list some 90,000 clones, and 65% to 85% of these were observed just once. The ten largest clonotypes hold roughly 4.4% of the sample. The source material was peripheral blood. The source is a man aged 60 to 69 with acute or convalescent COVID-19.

This CDR3 reads CASSQAQTRWEETQYF. The CDR3, as DNA: TGCGCCAGCAGCCAAGCCCAGACTAGGTGGGAGGAGACCCAGTACTTC. The chain combines TRBV4-1 with TRBJ2-5, with D possibly matching TRBD2 (6 bases). V was cut by 1 base and J by 5 bases, with 17 bases left in between. The CDR3 is made up of 16 amino acids. Looked up from germline, CDR1 is MGHRA and CDR2 is YSYEKL.

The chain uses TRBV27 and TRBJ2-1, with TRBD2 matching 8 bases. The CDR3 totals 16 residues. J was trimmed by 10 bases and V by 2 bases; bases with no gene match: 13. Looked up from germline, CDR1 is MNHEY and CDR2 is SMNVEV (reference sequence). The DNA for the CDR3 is TGTGCCAGCAGTTTAAGTTACGGGGGGGCCTTTTACGAGCAGTTCTTC. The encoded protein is CASSLSYGGAFYEQFF.

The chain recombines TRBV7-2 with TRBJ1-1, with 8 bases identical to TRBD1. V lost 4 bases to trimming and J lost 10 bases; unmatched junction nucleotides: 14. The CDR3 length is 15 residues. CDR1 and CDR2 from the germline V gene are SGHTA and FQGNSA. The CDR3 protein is CASSSRTGYDSGAFF. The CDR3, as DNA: TGTGCCAGCAGCTCACGGACAGGGTATGATTCGGGAGCTTTCTTT.

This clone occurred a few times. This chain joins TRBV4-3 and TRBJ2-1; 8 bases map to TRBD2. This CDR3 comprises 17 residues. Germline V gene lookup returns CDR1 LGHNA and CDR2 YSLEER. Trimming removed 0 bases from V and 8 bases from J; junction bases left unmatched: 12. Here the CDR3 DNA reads TGCGCCAGCAGCCAAGATATAGGGACTAGTCGGGAATATGAGCAGTTCTTC. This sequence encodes CASSQDIGTSREYEQFF.

The CDR3: CASSTSGQGGETQYF. CDR3 bases: TGTGCCAGCAGCACGAGCGGACAGGGTGGGGAGACCCAGTACTTC. The chain carries TRBV7-2 and TRBJ2-5, with 8 bases aligning to TRBD1. CDR1 and CDR2 from the germline V gene are SGHTA and FQGNSA. CDR3 length: 15 residues. With 5 bases clipped from V and 5 bases from J, the junction kept 10 bases outside the gene matches.

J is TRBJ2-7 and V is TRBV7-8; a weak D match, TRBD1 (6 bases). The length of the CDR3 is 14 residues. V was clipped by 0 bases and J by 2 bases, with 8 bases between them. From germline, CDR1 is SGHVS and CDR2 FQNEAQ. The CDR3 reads CASSLAGGTYEQYF. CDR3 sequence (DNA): TGTGCCAGCAGCTTAGCAGGGGGAACCTACGAGCAGTACTTC.

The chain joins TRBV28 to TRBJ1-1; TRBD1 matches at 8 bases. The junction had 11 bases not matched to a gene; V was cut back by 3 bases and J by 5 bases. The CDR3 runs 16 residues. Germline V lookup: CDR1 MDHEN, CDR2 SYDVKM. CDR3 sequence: CASSFINQGAGTEAFF. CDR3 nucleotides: TGTGCCAGCAGTTTTATCAACCAGGGGGCTGGGACTGAAGCTTTCTTT.

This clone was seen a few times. The CDR3, as DNA: TGCGCCAGCAGCCAAGGGGAGGGAACAGATACGCAGTATTTT. It codes for CASSQGEGTDTQYF. The chain uses TRBV4-1 and TRBJ2-3; TRBD2 agrees at 7 bases. J lost 3 bases, V lost 1 base, and 1 base had no gene match. This CDR3 region has 14 residues. Germline CDR1 MGHRA, CDR2 YSYEKL.

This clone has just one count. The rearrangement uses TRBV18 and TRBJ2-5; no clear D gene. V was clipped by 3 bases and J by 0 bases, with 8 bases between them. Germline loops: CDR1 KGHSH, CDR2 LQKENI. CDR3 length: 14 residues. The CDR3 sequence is CASSPFVYQETQYF. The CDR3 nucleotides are TGTGCCAGCTCACCCTTCGTCTACCAAGAGACCCAGTACTTC.

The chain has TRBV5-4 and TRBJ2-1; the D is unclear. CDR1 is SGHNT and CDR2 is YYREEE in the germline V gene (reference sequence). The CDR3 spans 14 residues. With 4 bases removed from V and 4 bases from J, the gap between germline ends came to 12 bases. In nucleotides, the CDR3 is TGTGCCAGCAGCGATGCGACTGTTTACAATGAGCAGTTCTTC. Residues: CASSDATVYNEQFF.

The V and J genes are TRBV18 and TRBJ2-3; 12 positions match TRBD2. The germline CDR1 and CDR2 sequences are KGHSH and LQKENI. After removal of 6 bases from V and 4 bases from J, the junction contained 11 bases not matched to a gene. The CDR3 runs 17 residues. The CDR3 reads CASSRTSGVSWADTQYF. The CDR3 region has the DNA TGTGCCAGCTCGCGGACTAGCGGGGTTTCTTGGGCAGATACGCAGTATTTT.

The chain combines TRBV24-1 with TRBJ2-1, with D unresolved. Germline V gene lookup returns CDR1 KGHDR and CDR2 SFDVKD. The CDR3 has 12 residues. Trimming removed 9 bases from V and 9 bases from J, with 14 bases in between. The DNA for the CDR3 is TGTGCCACCTGGCCGGGTCGCGGTGAGCAGTTCTTC. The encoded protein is CATWPGRGEQFF.

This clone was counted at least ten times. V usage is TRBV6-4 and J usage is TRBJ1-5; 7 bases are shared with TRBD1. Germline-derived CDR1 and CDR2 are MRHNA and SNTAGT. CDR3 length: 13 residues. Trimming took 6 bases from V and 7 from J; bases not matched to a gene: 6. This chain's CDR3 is CASRQGQGQPQHF. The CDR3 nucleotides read TGTGCCAGCAGACAGGGGCAAGGCCAGCCCCAGCATTTT.

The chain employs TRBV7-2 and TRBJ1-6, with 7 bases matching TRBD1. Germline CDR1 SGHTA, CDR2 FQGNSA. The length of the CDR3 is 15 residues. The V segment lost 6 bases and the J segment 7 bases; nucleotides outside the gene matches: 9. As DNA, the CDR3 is TGTGCCAGCAGGTCAACAGGGGAGAGGAATTCACCCCTCCACTTT. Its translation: CASRSTGERNSPLHF.

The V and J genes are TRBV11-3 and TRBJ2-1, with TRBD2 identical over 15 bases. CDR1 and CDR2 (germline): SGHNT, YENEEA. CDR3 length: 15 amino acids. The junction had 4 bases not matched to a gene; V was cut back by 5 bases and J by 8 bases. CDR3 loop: CASSPRTSGGDEQFF. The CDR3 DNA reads TGTGCCAGCAGCCCACGGACTAGCGGGGGGGATGAGCAGTTCTTC.

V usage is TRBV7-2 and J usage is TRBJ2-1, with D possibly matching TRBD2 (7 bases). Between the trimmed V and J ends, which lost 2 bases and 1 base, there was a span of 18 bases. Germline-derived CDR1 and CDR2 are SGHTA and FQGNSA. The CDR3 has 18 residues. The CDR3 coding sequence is TGTGCCAGCAGCTTAAGGGAGGGGGGCGCGGTTTCCTACAATGAGCAGTTCTTC. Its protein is CASSLREGGAVSYNEQFF.

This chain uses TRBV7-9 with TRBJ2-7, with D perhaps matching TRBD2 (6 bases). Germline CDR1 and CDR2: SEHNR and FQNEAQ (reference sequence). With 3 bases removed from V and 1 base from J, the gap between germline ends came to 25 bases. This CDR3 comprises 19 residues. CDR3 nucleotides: TGTGCCAGCAGCTTCGGACTAAATTCGGCGACTAGAGGTTCCTACGAGCAGTACTTC. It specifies CASSFGLNSATRGSYEQYF.

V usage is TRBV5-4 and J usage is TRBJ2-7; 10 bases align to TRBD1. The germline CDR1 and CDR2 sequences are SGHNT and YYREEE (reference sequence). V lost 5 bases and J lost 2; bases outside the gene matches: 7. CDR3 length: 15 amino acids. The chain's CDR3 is CASSTGTGVAYEQYF. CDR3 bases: TGTGCCAGCAGTACCGGGACAGGGGTCGCCTACGAGCAGTACTTC.

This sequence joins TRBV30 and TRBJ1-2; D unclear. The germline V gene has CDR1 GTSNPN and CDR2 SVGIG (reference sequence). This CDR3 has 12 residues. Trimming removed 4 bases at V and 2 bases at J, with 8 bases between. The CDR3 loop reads CAWTEANYGYTF. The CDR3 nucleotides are TGTGCCTGGACGGAGGCCAACTATGGCTACACCTTC. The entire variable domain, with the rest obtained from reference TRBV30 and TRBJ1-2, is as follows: SQTIHQWPATLVQPVGSPLSLECTVEGTSNPNLYWYRQAAGRGLQLLFYSVGIGQISSEVPQNLSASRPQDRQFILSSKKLLLSDSGFYLCAWTEANYGYTFGSGTRLTVV.

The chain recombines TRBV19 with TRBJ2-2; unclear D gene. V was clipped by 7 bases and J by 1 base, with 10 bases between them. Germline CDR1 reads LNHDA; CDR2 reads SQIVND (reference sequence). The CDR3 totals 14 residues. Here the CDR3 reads CASMVRWNTGELFF. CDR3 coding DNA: TGTGCCAGTATGGTGAGGTGGAACACCGGGGAGCTGTTTTTT.

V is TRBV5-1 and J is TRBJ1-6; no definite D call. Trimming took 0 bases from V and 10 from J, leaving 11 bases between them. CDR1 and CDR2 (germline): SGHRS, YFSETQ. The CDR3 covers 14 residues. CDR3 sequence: CASSLELAGSPLHF. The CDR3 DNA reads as TGCGCCAGCAGCTTGGAATTAGCGGGGTCACCCCTCCACTTT.

The CDR3 DNA reads TGTGCCAGCAGTCGGACATGGGGCAATCAGCCCCAGCATTTT. Its protein product is CASSRTWGNQPQHF. This rearrangement joins TRBV28 to TRBJ1-5; D possibly corresponds to TRBD1 (5 bases). There are 14 residues in the CDR3. V lost 5 bases and J lost 2, with 10 bases in between. From germline, CDR1 is MDHEN and CDR2 SYDVKM.

CDR3 residues: CASSERQSDYEQYF. CDR3 sequence (DNA): TGTGCCAGCAGTGAAAGACAATCGGACTACGAGCAGTACTTC. The chain uses TRBV6-1 and TRBJ2-7; no reliable D call. The CDR3 runs to 14 residues. Germline V gene lookup returns CDR1 MNHNS and CDR2 SASEGT. V lost 2 bases and J 3 bases, leaving 11 bases between the germline ends.